This TCR beta chain appears in the sequencing data of a study of cytomegalovirus exposure and HLA in healthy donors. As for this clone: Its target is unknown.

The CDR3 is 12 residues long. Germline CDR1 ENHRY, CDR2 SYGVKD. In the PCR, 60 Vbeta and 13 Jbeta primers were used. The repertoire was sequenced with immunoSEQ multiplex PCR; TCRdb's copy has only in-frame clones and lacks some. The table shows some 110,000 clones, with roughly 79% occurring only once. Findings and caveats of the study: Productive rates of about 87% or about 30% were seen for most TCR beta V segments in an earlier analysis. In a later analysis, across HLA loci, associated TCR counts were highest for DRB1, lowest for HLA-C.

The source material was PBMCs. The V and J genes are TRBV10-3 and TRBJ2-5; 7 nucleotides agree with TRBD2. The J call may be faulty, since TRBJ2-7 better matches the DNA end. The source is a man in his sixties in good health and CMV-seropositive. In DNA, the CDR3 is TGTGCCATCAGTGAGACTAGCGACGAGCAGTACTTC. This sequence encodes CAISETSDEQYF.